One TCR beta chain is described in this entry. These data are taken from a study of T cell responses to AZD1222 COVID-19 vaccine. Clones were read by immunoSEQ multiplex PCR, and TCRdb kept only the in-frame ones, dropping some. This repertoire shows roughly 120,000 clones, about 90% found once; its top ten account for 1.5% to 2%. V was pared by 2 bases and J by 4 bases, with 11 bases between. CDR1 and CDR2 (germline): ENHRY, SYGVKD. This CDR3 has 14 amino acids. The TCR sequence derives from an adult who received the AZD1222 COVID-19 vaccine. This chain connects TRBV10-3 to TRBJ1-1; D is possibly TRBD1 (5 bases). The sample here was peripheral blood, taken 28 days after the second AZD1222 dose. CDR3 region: CAISEPGRGTEAFF. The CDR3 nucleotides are TGTGCCATCAGTGAGCCGGGTAGGGGCACTGAAGCTTTCTTT.